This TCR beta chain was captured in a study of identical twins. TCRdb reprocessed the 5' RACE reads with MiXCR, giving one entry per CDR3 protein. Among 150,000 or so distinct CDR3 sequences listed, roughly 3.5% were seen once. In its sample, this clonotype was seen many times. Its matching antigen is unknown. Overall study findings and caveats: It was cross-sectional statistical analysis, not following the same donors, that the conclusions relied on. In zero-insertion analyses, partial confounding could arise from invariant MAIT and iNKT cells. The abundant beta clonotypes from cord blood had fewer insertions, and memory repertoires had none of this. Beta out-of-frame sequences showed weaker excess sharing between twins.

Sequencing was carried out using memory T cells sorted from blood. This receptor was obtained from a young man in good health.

The CDR3 nucleotides read TGTGCCAGCAGACAGGAGAATTGGGGCAAAAACATTCAGTACTTC. Encoded protein: CASRQENWGKNIQYF. V gene TRBV11-2 combines with J gene TRBJ2-4; tentative D call: TRBD1 (5 bases). The CDR3 sequence is 15 residues long. Germline V gene sequence: CDR1 SGHAT, CDR2 FQNNGV. V lost 6 bases and J lost 3, with 15 bases in between.